What follows is one TCR beta chain and its context. What it recognizes is unknown. These data come from a study of shared clonotypes between healthy human individuals. Notes on the study in general: Since donors were few, the genetic and exposure-history diversity represented was limited.

The repertoire was sequenced with immunoSEQ multiplex PCR; TCRdb's copy has only in-frame clones and lacks some. The table records around 2.5 million clones, 90% to 95% of them present only once. The CDR3 loop spans 14 amino acids. V was cut by 0 bases and J by 2 bases, with 9 bases left in between. Germline V gene data show CDR1 as SGHDT and CDR2 as YYEEEE. This rearrangement joins TRBV5-6 to TRBJ2-7; tentatively, D is TRBD1 (5 bases). This TCR derives from a man in his late teens or twenties in good health. Some clones in this sample may be carry-over from other donors' samples. Sample: naive CD4+ T cells from PBMCs. The subset denotes: CD45RA+ positively selected. This CDR3 is CASSLAGKPYEQYF. CDR3 DNA sequence: TGTGCCAGCAGCTTGGCAGGGAAGCCCTACGAGCAGTACTTC.